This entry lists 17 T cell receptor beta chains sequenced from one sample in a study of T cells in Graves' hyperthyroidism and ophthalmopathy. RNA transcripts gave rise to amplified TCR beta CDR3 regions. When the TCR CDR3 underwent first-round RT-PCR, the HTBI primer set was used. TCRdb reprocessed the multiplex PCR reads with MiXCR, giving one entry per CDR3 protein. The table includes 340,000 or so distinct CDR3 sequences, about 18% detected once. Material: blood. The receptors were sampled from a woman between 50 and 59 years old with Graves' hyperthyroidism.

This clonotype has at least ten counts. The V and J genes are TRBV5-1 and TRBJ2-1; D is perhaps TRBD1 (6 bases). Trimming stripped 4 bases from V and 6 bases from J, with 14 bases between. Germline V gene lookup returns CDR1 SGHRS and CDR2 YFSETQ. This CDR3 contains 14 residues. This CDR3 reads CASSTSGTPNEQFF. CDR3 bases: TGCGCCAGCAGCACCTCCGGGACACCCAATGAGCAGTTCTTC.

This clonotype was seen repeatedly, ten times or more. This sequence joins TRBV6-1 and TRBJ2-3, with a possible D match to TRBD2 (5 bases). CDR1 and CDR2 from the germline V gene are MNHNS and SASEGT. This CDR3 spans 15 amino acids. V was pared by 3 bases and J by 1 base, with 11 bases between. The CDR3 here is CASSDRGPRTDTQYF. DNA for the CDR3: TGTGCCAGCAGTGACCGAGGGCCTCGCACAGATACGCAGTATTTT.

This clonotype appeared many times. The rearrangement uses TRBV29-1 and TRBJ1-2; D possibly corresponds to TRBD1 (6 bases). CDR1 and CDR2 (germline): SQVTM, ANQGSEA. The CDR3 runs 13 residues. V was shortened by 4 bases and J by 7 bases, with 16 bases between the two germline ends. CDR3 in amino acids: CSVATTGQAGYTF. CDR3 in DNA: TGCAGCGTTGCGACTACAGGGCAGGCTGGCTACACCTTC.

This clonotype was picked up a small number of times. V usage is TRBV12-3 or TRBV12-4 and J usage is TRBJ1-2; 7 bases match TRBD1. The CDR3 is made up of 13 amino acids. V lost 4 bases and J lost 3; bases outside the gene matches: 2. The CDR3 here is CASSSDRYYGYTF. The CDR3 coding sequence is TGTGCCAGCAGTTCGGACAGGTACTATGGCTACACCTTC.

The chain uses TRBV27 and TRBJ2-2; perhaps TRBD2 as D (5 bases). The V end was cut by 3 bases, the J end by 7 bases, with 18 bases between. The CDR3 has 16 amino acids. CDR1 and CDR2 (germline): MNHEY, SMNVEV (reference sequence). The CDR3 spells CASSFEGPRSGGELFF. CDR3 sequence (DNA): TGTGCCAGCAGTTTTGAGGGTCCTAGGTCGGGCGGGGAGCTGTTTTTT.

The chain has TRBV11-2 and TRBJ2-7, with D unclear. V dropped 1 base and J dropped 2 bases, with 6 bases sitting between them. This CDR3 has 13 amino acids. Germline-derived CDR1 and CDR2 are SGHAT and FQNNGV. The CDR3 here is CASSLGSPYEQYF. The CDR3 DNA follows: TGTGCCAGCAGCTTAGGCTCTCCCTACGAGCAGTACTTC.

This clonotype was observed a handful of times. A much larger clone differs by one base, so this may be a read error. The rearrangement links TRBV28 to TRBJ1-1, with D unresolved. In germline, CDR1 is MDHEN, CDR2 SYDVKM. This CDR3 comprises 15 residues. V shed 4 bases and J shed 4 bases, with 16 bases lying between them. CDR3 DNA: TGTGCCAGCAGTTCATCCCGGACCGGAGGCACTGAAGCTTTCTTT. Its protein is CASSSSRTGGTEAFF. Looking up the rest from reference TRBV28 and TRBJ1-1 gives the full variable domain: DVKVTQSSRYLVKRTGEKVFLECVQDMDHENMFWYRQDPGLGLRLIYFSYDVKMKEKGDIPEGYSVSREKKERFSLILESASTNQTSMYLCASSSSRTGGTEAFFGQGTRLTVV.

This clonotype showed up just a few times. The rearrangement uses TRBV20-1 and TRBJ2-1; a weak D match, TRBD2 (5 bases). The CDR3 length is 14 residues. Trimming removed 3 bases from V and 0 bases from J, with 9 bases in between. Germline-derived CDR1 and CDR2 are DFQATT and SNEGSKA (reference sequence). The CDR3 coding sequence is TGCAGTGCTAGCGGGGAGAGCTCCTACAATGAGCAGTTCTTC. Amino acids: CSASGESSYNEQFF.

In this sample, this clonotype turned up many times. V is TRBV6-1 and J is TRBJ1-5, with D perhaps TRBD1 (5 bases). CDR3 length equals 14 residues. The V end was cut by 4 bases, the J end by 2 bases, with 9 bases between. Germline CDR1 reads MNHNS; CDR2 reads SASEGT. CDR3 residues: CASSVRDGNQPQHF. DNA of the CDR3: TGTGCCAGCAGTGTCCGGGACGGCAATCAGCCCCAGCATTTT.

The CDR3 here is CASIKNSGVSNEQFF. CDR3 coding DNA: TGCGCCAGCATAAAGAATAGCGGGGTTTCAAATGAGCAGTTCTTC. The chain is built from TRBV5-1 and TRBJ2-1, with TRBD2 matching 8 bases. V trimming: 6 bases; J trimming: 7 bases; junction bases outside the gene matches: 12. CDR3 size: 15 residues. Germline CDR1 SGHRS, CDR2 YFSETQ.

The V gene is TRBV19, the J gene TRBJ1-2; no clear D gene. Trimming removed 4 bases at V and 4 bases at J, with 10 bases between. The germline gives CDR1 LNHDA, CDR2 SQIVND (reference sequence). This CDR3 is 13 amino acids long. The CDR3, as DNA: TGTGCCAGTAGTACGCCCGGAACCTATGGCTACACCTTC. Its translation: CASSTPGTYGYTF.

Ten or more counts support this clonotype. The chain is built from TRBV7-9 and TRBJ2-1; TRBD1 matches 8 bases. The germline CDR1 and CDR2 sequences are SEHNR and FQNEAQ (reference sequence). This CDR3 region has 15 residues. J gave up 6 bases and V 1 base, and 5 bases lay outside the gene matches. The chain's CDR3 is CASSLEPGGFNEQFF. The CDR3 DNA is TGTGCCAGCAGCTTAGAGCCAGGGGGCTTCAATGAGCAGTTCTTC.

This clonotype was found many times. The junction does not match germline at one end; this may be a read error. CDR3 loop: CASSPVAAGDNYGHTF. The CDR3 nucleotides are TGTGCCAGCTCGCCCGTAGCTGCAGGGGACAACTATGGCCACACCTTC. The chain is built from TRBV18 and TRBJ1-2; D is possibly TRBD1 (6 bases). Germline values: CDR1 KGHSH, CDR2 LQKENI. The CDR3 is 16 amino acids.

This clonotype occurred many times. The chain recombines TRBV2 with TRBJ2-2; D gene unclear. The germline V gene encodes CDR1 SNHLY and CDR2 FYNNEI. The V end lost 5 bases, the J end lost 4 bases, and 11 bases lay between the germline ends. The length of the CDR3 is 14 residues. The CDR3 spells CASSPPSLTGELFF. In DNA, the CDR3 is TGTGCCAGCAGTCCGCCTAGTCTCACCGGGGAGCTGTTTTTT.

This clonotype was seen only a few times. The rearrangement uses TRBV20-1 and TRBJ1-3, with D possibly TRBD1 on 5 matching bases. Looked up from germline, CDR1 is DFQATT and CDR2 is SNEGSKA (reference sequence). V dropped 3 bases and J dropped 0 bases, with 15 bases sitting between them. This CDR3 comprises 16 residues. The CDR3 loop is CSARPATASSGNTIYF. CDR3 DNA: TGCAGTGCTAGGCCCGCGACAGCCAGCTCTGGAAACACCATATATTTT.

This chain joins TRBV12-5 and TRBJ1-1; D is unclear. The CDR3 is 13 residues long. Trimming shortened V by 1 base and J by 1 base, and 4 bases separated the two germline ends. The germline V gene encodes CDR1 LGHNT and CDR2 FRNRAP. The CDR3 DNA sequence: TGTGCTAGTGGTTTGGGGGGGAACACTGAAGCTTTCTTT. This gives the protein CASGLGGNTEAFF.

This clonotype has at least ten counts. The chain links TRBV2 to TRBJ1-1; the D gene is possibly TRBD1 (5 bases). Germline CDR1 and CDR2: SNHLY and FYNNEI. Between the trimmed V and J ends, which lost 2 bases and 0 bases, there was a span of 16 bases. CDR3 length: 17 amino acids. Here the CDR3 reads CASSEYVNGAMNTEAFF. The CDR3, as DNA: TGTGCCAGCAGTGAATATGTCAACGGGGCCATGAACACTGAAGCTTTCTTT.